These T cell receptor beta chains were read from a single sample in a study of identical twins. TCRdb redid the calling of the 5' RACE reads with MiXCR, one entry per CDR3 protein. The sample carries fewer than 250,000 distinct CDR3 sequences, 7% recorded once. This sample also belongs to another study, concerning yellow fever vaccine responses in identical twins.

The specimen sequenced was memory (CD45RO+) T cells sorted from blood. The receptors derive from a woman aged 18-35 years in good health. The CDR3 runs from the conserved cysteine through the conserved F or W. D genes are given only for firm matches. Clone size is not always given. Where it is, it says once, few, many or a class for expanded clones.

abundance	v_gene	d_gene	len	j_gene	CDR3nt	CDR3aa
few	TRBV27	TRBD1	16	TRBJ2-5	TGTGCCAGCAGTTTATATAAGACAGGGGGCTGGGAGACCCAGTACTTC	CASSLYKTGGWETQYF
many	TRBV7-9	-	12	TRBJ2-1	TGTGCCAGCAGCTTAGTAGTCCATGAGCAGTTCTTC	CASSLVVHEQFF
many	TRBV4-2	TRBD1	15	TRBJ1-1	TGTGCCAGCAGCCCAAGGACAGGGAGAGACACTGAAGCTTTCTTT	CASSPRTGRDTEAFF
many	TRBV28	TRBD2	13	TRBJ2-5	TGTGCCAGCACTGTGACTAGCGCAAAAACCCAGTACTTC	CASTVTSAKTQYF
few	TRBV4-1	TRBD2	19	TRBJ2-4	TGCGCCAGCAGCCAAACGGGACTAGCGGGGGCCGGGGCCAAAAACATTCAGTACTTC	CASSQTGLAGAGAKNIQYF
few	TRBV5-4	-	12	TRBJ1-2	TGTGCCAGCAGCCTTAGTGAGCGGGGCTACACCTTC	CASSLSERGYTF
few	TRBV5-1	-	15	TRBJ2-1	TGCGCCAGCAGCCTCAGACAGGACGCGTACAATGAGCAGTTCTTC	CASSLRQDAYNEQFF
many	TRBV11-2	-	11	TRBJ1-1	TGTGCCAGCAGCTCGGTAACTGAAGCTTTCTTT	CASSSVTEAFF
many	TRBV12-3/TRBV12-4	-	11	TRBJ1-2	TGTGCCAGCAGTTTTCTCCATGGCTACACCTTC	CASSFLHGYTF
few	TRBV27	-	13	TRBJ2-3	TGTGCCAGCAGTTTATTTGGCACAGATACGCAGTATTTT	CASSLFGTDTQYF
many	TRBV5-1	-	15	TRBJ1-1	TGCGCCAGCAGCGAGATCGGGACACCGAACACTGAAGCTTTCTTT	CASSEIGTPNTEAFF
few	TRBV28	TRBD1	16	TRBJ1-6	TGTGCCAGCAGTTTATTAACAGGGGGCGGACATTCACCCCTCCACTTT	CASSLLTGGGHSPLHF
-	TRBV3-1	TRBD2	15	TRBJ2-5	TGTGCCAGCAGCCAAACTAGCGGGGTCCAAGAGACCCAGTACTTC	CASSQTSGVQETQYF
-	TRBV7-2	-	15	TRBJ2-7	TGTGCCAGCAGCTTGACCCGACAGTTATCCTACGAGCAGTACTTC	CASSLTRQLSYEQYF
few	TRBV28	-	12	TRBJ1-2	TGTGCCAGCCGTTTACGGGGGGGCGGCTACACCTTC	CASRLRGGGYTF
few	TRBV6-5	-	12	TRBJ1-6	TGTGCCAGCAGTACCGGGGATTCACCCCTCCACTTT	CASSTGDSPLHF
many	TRBV12-3/TRBV12-4	TRBD2	16	TRBJ2-1	TGTGCCAGCAGTTGTAAGGGGGGACTAGCCTACAATGAGCAGTTCTTC	CASSCKGGLAYNEQFF
many	TRBV5-1	-	16	TRBJ2-1	TGCGCCAGCAGCTTGGATCCCGGGGCTTCCTACAATGAGCAGTTCTTC	CASSLDPGASYNEQFF
many	TRBV7-9	-	16	TRBJ2-1	TGTGCCAGCAGCCCCCCAGCGATGGGCCCGAACAATGAGCAGTTCTTC	CASSPPAMGPNNEQFF
-	TRBV20-1	-	13	TRBJ2-4	TGCAGTGCCAGCCCCGGGCCCCCTGACATTCAGTACTTC	CSASPGPPDIQYF
few	TRBV5-6	TRBD2	20	TRBJ2-1	TGTGCCAGCAGCTTGGCCTTGGGACTAGCGGGAGGGCCGACCTACAATGAGCAGTTCTTC	CASSLALGLAGGPTYNEQFF
few	TRBV18	TRBD2	17	TRBJ2-3	TGTGCCAGCTCACCACTGGAAGCTAGCGGGGGGGCCGGTACGCAGTATTTT	CASSPLEASGGAGTQYF
-	TRBV28	-	17	TRBJ2-2	TGTGCCAGCAGTTTAATAGGAGGGGTGATAAACACCGGGGAGCTGTTTTTT	CASSLIGGVINTGELFF
-	TRBV10-3	-	15	TRBJ2-1	TGTGCCATCGCCGAGGGGCTAGACCCCTACAATGAGCAGTTCTTC	CAIAEGLDPYNEQFF
few	TRBV5-1	-	16	TRBJ2-7	TGCGCCAGCAGCCCGGGGGTAGGGTCCTCCTCCTACGAGCAGTACTTC	CASSPGVGSSSYEQYF
once	TRBV5-5	-	15	TRBJ2-1	TGTGCCAGCAGCCCTGGGCCCCTGGCCTACAATGAGCAGTTCTTC	CASSPGPLAYNEQFF
many	TRBV3-1	-	13	TRBJ1-4	TGTGCCAGCAGCCATGAAGGACGTGAAAAACTGTTTTTT	CASSHEGREKLFF
few	TRBV7-3	TRBD2	15	TRBJ2-1	TGTGCCAGCAGCTTAGAAGCGGGACCCCTCAATGAGCAGTTCTTC	CASSLEAGPLNEQFF
few	TRBV7-9	-	15	TRBJ2-2	TGTGCCAGCACCCTTCAGAGAGCGAACACCGGGGAGCTGTTTTTT	CASTLQRANTGELFF
-	TRBV7-9	-	14	TRBJ2-3	TGTGCCAGCGGCCTTTCCTTGAGCACAGATACGCAGTATTTT	CASGLSLSTDTQYF
many	TRBV29-1	TRBD2	14	TRBJ2-7	TGCAGCGTGCAACAGACTAGCGGGAGTAGCGAGCAGTACTTC	CSVQQTSGSSEQYF
few	TRBV7-9	TRBD2	15	TRBJ2-7	TGTGCCAGCAGCTACTGGACAGGGACTAGCGAGAAACAGTACTTC	CASSYWTGTSEKQYF
many	TRBV12-3/TRBV12-4	TRBD1	12	TRBJ2-4	TGTGCCAGCAGTTCCGACAGGGTTACGGAGTACTTC	CASSSDRVTEYF
few	TRBV7-9	-	17	TRBJ2-6	TGTGCCAGCAGCTTCTGGCAGATCGGGTCTGGGGCCAACGTCCTGACTTTC	CASSFWQIGSGANVLTF
-	TRBV3-1	TRBD2	17	TRBJ2-5	TGTGCCAGCAGCCAGCCTCTACGGCTAGCGGGAGTTGTGACCCAGTACTTC	CASSQPLRLAGVVTQYF
-	TRBV6-4	-	16	TRBJ2-1	TGTGCCAGCAGTGACTCACCGACCCTGGTTGCGGGTGAGCAGTTCTTC	CASSDSPTLVAGEQFF
many	TRBV29-1	TRBD1	14	TRBJ1-2	TGCAGCGTTGAAGATTGGAGGACAGGGAGGGGCTACACCTTC	CSVEDWRTGRGYTF
few	TRBV7-2	TRBD1	16	TRBJ2-5	TGTGCCAGCAGCTTAGCGCCCGGACAGGCTCAAGAGACCCAGTACTTC	CASSLAPGQAQETQYF
few	TRBV2	-	14	TRBJ2-5	TGTGCCAGCGAAGAGCAGGGATGGGGAGAGACCCAGTACTTC	CASEEQGWGETQYF
few	TRBV28	TRBD1	12	TRBJ2-7	TGTGCGGCCGGACAGGGAATCTACGAGCAGTACTTC	CAAGQGIYEQYF
many	TRBV5-1	-	12	TRBJ2-1	TGCGCCAGCAGCTTGTACCAGGGTGAGCAGTTCTTC	CASSLYQGEQFF
many	TRBV5-1	-	16	TRBJ2-5	TGCGCCAGCAGTGTTGGGGGGATCCGTTCGCAAGAGACCCAGTACTTC	CASSVGGIRSQETQYF
-	TRBV5-1	TRBD1	16	TRBJ2-5	TGCGCCAGCAGCTCATCCGGGACAGGGATGTCGGAGACCCAGTACTTC	CASSSSGTGMSETQYF
-	TRBV7-9	TRBD1	16	TRBJ2-2	TGTGCCAGCAGCTTAAGCCGACGGACAGGGGCCGGGGAGCTGTTTTTT	CASSLSRRTGAGELFF
few	TRBV18	-	13	TRBJ1-2	TGTGCCAGCTCACCAAAAGTGGACTATGGCTACACCTTC	CASSPKVDYGYTF
-	TRBV5-1	-	16	TRBJ2-3	TGCGCCAGCAGCTTGAGTCGGGGAACTAGCACAGATACGCAGTATTTT	CASSLSRGTSTDTQYF
few	TRBV7-2	-	16	TRBJ2-5	TGTGCCAGCAGCGCCGGGGGTATGGGCTCCAGGGAGACCCAGTACTTC	CASSAGGMGSRETQYF
many	TRBV6-6	-	13	TRBJ1-1	TGTGCCAGCAGCTCCTCAGGGGTGGGTGAAGCTTTCTTT	CASSSSGVGEAFF
many	TRBV20-1	-	16	TRBJ2-1	TGCAGTGCTAGAGATGTGGGGGCGGAATATTACAATGAGCAGTTCTTC	CSARDVGAEYYNEQFF